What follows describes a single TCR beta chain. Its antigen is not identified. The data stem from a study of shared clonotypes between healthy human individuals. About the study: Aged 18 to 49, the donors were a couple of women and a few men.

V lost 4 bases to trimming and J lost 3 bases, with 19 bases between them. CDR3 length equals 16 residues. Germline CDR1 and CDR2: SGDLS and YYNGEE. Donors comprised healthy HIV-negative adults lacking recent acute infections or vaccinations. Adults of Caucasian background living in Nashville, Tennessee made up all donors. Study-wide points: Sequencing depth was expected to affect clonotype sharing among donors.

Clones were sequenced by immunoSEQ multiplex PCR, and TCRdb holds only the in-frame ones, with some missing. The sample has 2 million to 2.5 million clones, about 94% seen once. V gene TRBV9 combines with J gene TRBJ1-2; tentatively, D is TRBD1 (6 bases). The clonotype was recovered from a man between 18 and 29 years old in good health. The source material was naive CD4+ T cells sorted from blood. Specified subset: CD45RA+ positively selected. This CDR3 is CASSSRRQGGYYGYTF. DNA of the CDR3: TGTGCCAGCAGCTCCCGACGGCAAGGGGGGTACTATGGCTACACCTTC.